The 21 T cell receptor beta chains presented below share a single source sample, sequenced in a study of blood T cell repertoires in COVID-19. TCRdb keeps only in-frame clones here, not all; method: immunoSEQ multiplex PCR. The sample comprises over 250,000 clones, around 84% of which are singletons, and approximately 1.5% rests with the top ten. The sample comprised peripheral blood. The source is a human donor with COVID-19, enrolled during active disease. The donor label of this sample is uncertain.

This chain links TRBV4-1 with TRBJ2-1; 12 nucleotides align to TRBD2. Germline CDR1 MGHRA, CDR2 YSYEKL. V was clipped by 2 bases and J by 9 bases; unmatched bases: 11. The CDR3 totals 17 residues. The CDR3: CASSQSLLAGGYGEQFF. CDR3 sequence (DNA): TGCGCCAGCAGCCAAAGCCTTCTAGCGGGAGGGTACGGTGAGCAGTTCTTC.

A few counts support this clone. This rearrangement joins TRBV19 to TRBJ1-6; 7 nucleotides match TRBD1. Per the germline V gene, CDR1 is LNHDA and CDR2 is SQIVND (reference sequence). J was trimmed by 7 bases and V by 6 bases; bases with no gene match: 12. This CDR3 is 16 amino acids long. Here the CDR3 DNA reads TGTGCCAGTAGGGCCGCGGGGACAGCATCGAATTCACCCCTCCACTTT. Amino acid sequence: CASRAAGTASNSPLHF.

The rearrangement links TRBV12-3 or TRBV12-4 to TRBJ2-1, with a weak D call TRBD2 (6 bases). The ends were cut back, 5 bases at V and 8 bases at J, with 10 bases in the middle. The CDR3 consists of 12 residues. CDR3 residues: CASSPRRDEQFF. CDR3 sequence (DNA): TGTGCCAGCAGTCCCCGGAGGGATGAGCAGTTCTTC.

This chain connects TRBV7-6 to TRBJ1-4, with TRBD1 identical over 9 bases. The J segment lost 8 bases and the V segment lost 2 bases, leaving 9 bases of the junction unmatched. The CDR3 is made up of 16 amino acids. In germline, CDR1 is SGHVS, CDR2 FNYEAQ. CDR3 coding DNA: TGTGCCAGCAGCTTAACACTACAGGGGGCGGGGGAAAAACTGTTTTTT. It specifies CASSLTLQGAGEKLFF. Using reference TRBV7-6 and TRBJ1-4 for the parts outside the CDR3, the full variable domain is GAGVSQSPRYKVTKRGQDVALRCDPISGHVSLYWYRQALGQGPEFLTYFNYEAQQDKSGLPNDRFSAERPEGSISTLTIQRTEQRDSAMYRCASSLTLQGAGEKLFFGSGTQLSVL.

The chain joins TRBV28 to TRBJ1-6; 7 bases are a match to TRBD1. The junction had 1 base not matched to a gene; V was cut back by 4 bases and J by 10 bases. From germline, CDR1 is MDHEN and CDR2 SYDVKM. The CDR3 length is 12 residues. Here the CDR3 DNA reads TGTGCCAGCAGTTCACAGGGGTCACCCCTCCACTTT. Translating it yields CASSSQGSPLHF. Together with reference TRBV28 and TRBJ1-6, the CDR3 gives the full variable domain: DVKVTQSSRYLVKRTGEKVFLECVQDMDHENMFWYRQDPGLGLRLIYFSYDVKMKEKGDIPEGYSVSREKKERFSLILESASTNQTSMYLCASSSQGSPLHFGNGTRLTVT.

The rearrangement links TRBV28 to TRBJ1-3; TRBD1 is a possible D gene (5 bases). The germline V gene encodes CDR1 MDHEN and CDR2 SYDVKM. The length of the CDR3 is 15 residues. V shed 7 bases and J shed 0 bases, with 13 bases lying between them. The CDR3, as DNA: TGTGCCAGCACCCTGGACACAAACTCTGGAAACACCATATATTTT. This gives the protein CASTLDTNSGNTIYF.

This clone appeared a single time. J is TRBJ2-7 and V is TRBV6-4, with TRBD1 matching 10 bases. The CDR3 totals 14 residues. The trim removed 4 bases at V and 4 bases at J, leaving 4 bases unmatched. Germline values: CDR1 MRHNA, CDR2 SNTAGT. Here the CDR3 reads CASSGQGALYEQYF. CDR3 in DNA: TGTGCCAGCAGTGGACAGGGGGCTCTTTACGAGCAGTACTTC.

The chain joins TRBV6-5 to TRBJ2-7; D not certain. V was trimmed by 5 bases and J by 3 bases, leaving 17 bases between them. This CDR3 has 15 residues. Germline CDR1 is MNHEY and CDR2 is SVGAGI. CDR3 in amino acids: CASSPRRGANYEQYF. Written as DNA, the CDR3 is TGTGCCAGCAGTCCCCGGAGAGGTGCTAACTACGAGCAGTACTTC.

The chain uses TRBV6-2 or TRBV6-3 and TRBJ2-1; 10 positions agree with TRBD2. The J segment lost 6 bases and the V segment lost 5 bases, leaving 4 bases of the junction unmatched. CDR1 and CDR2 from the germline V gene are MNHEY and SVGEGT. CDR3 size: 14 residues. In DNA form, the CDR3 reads TGTGCCAGCAGTGTAGCGGGAGGTTCCAATGAGCAGTTCTTC. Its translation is CASSVAGGSNEQFF.

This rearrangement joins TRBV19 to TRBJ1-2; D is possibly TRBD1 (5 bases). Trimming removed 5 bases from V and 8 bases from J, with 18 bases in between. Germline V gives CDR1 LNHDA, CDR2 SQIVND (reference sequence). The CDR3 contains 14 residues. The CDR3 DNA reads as TGTGCCAGTAGTTCCCCCCAGGGATTGGAGGGCTACACCTTC. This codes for CASSSPQGLEGYTF.

CDR3 sequence reads: CASSLVRLTDTQYF. The CDR3 nucleotides are TGTGCCAGCAGCTTAGTGCGACTAACAGATACGCAGTATTTT. The chain employs TRBV11-2 and TRBJ2-3; tentative D call: TRBD2 (5 bases). Germline loops: CDR1 SGHAT, CDR2 FQNNGV. V was cut by 1 base and J by 3 bases, with 8 bases left in between. The CDR3 has 14 residues.

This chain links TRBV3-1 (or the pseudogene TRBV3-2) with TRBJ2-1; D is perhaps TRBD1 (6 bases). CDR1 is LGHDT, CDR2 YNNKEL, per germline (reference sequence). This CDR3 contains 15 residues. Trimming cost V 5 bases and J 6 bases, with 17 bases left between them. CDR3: CASSSLGQPSNEQFF. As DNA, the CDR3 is TGTGCCAGCAGCTCCCTCGGACAGCCCTCCAATGAGCAGTTCTTC.

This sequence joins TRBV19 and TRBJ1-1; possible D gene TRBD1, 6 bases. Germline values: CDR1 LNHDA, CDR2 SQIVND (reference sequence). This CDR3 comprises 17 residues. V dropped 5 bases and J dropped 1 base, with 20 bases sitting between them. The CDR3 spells CASSPSPVGRGNTEAFF. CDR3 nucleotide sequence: TGTGCCAGTAGTCCCTCCCCGGTGGGCAGGGGGAACACTGAAGCTTTCTTT.

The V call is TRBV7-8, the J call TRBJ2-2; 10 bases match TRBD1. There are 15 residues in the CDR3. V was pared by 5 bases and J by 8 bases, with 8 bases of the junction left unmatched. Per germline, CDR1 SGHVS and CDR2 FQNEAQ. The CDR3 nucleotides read TGTGCCAGCAGCCTCCGGGACAGGGGCTCTGGGGAGCTGTTTTTT. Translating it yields CASSLRDRGSGELFF.

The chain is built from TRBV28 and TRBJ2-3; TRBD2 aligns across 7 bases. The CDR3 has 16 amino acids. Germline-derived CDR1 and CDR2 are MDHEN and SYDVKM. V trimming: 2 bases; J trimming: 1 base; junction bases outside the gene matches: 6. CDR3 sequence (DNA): TGTGCCAGCAGTTTAGGTCTAGCGGTCGGCACAGATACGCAGTATTTT. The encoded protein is CASSLGLAVGTDTQYF.

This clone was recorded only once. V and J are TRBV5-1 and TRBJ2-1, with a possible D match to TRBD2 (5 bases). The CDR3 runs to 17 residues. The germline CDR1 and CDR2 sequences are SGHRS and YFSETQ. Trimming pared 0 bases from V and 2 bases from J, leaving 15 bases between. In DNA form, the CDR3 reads TGCGCCAGCAGCTTGGTAGGGAGCGAACTCACCTACAATGAGCAGTTCTTC. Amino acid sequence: CASSLVGSELTYNEQFF.

The CDR3 protein is CASTAGKADLTDTQYF. DNA of the CDR3: TGTGCCAGCACCGCGGGGAAGGCCGACCTCACAGATACGCAGTATTTT. The genes are TRBV6-6 and TRBJ2-3, with a tentative D call TRBD2 (6 bases). Trimming left V 7 bases short and J 2 bases short, with 19 bases between. This CDR3 has 16 amino acids. Germline V gene data show CDR1 as MNHNY and CDR2 as SVGAGI (reference sequence).

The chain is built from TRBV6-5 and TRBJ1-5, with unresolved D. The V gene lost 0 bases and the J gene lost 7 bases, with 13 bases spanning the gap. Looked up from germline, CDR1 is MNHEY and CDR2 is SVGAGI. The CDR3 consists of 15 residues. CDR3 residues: CASSYSAEVGQPQHF. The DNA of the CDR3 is TGTGCCAGCAGTTACTCGGCGGAGGTGGGCCAGCCCCAGCATTTT.

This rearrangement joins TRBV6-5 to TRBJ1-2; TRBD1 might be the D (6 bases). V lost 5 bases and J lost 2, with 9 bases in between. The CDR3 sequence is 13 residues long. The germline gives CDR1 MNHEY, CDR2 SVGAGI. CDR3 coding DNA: TGTGCCAGCAGTCAAACAGGGAACTATGGCTACACCTTC. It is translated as CASSQTGNYGYTF.

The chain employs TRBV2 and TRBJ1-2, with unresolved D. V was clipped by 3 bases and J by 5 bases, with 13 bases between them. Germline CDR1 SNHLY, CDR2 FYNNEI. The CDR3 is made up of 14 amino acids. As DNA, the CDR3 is TGTGCCAGCAGTGAGACGCGGGTTGGGTATGGCTACACCTTC. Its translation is CASSETRVGYGYTF.

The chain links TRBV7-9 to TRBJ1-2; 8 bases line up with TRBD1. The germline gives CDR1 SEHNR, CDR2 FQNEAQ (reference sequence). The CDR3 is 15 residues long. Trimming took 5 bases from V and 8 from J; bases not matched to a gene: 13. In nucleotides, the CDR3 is TGTGCCAGCAGCCCAGGGCCCGGACAGGGCTCCGGCTACACCTTC. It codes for CASSPGPGQGSGYTF. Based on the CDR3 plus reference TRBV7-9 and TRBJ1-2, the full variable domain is DTGVSQNPRHKITKRGQNVTFRCDPISEHNRLYWYRQTLGQGPEFLTYFQNEAQLEKSRLLSDRFSAERPKGSFSTLEIQRTEQGDSAMYLCASSPGPGQGSGYTFGSGTRLTVV.